This T cell receptor (beta chain) was sequenced for a study of shared clonotypes between healthy human individuals. Naive CD8 isolation took CD45RO-negative cells positively selected for CCR7 and excluded terminally differentiated effector memory CD45RA+ cells. The CDR3 loop spans 12 amino acids. V gave up 5 bases and J gave up 5 bases, with 10 bases separating them. The germline CDR1 and CDR2 sequences are SEHNR and FQNEAQ (reference sequence). Produced via immunoSEQ multiplex PCR; TCRdb's table is partial and in-frame only. The sample has some 2,000,000 clones; around 96% are singletons. Source material: naive CD8+ T cells sorted from blood. The receptor was isolated from a man younger than 35 in good health. The chain is built from TRBV7-9 and TRBJ2-7; D is perhaps TRBD1 or TRBD2 (5 bases each). CDR3 amino acids: CASSGTGDEQYF. CDR3 coding DNA: TGTGCCAGCAGCGGGACCGGGGACGAGCAGTACTTC.